The 5 T cell receptor beta chains given below trace back to one sample, sequenced in a study of T cell responses to AZD1222 COVID-19 vaccine. Clones were sequenced by immunoSEQ multiplex PCR, and TCRdb holds only the in-frame ones, with some missing. The sample contains more than 90,000 clones, approximately 87% of which appear only once. The sequences come from peripheral blood, collected 28 days after the second AZD1222 dose. Source of these receptors: an adult who received the AZD1222 COVID-19 vaccine.

The V and J genes are TRBV18 and TRBJ2-2, with unresolved D. CDR1 is KGHSH and CDR2 is LQKENI in the germline V gene. This CDR3 has 13 residues. V was shortened by 3 bases and J by 8 bases, with 10 bases between the two germline ends. This CDR3 reads CASSPPGWGELFF. Written as DNA, the CDR3 is TGTGCCAGCTCACCCCCGGGTTGGGGGGAGCTGTTTTTT. The full variable domain, completed using reference TRBV18 and TRBJ2-2, is NAGVMQNPRHLVRRRGQEARLRCSPMKGHSHVYWYRQLPEEGLKFMVYLQKENIIDESGMPKERFSAEFPKEGPSILRIQQVVRGDSAAYFCASSPPGWGELFFGEGSRLTVL.

This clone came up a few times. The chain couples TRBV28 to TRBJ1-2; D not resolved. Germline V gene sequence: CDR1 MDHEN, CDR2 SYDVKM. The CDR3 has 15 amino acids. Trimming took 7 bases from V and 8 from J, leaving 23 bases between them. The CDR3 bases are TGTGCCAGCACCTCCTCCCTCGGCCATCCTGGGGGCTACACCTTC. Protein: CASTSSLGHPGGYTF.

V is TRBV15 and J is TRBJ1-6; 7 nucleotides match TRBD1. Germline loops: CDR1 LNHNV, CDR2 YYDKDF (reference sequence). The V gene end was trimmed by 4 bases and the J gene end by 8 bases; junction bases not matched to a gene: 5. The CDR3 extends over 14 amino acids. The CDR3 DNA sequence: TGTGCCACCAGCACGGGACAGCGGTATTCACCCCTCCACTTT. This sequence encodes CATSTGQRYSPLHF.

The gene calls are TRBV5-6 and TRBJ1-5, with D maybe TRBD1 (5 bases). CDR3 length: 15 residues. The ends were cut back, 0 bases at V and 7 bases at J, with 14 bases in the middle. Germline V CDR1 and CDR2: SGHDT, YYEEEE. CDR3 region: CASSLAGSGRQPQHF. The CDR3 nucleotides read TGTGCCAGCAGCTTGGCGGGGTCAGGGAGACAGCCCCAGCATTTT. Complete variable domain (other parts from reference TRBV5-6 and TRBJ1-5): DAGVTQSPTHLIKTRGQQVTLRCSPKSGHDTVSWYQQALGQGPQFIFQYYEEEERQRGNFPDRFSGHQFPNYSSELNVNALLLGDSALYLCASSLAGSGRQPQHFGDGTRLSIL.

The sample holds one count of this clone. The rearrangement uses TRBV30 and TRBJ1-1; weak D call: TRBD1 (6 bases). CDR3 length: 16 amino acids. In germline, CDR1 is GTSNPN, CDR2 SVGIG (reference sequence). V gave up 0 bases and J gave up 0 bases, with 14 bases separating them. The CDR3 DNA follows: TGTGCCTGGAGTGTACAGGGCAACTTGATGAACACTGAAGCTTTCTTT. Translation: CAWSVQGNLMNTEAFF.